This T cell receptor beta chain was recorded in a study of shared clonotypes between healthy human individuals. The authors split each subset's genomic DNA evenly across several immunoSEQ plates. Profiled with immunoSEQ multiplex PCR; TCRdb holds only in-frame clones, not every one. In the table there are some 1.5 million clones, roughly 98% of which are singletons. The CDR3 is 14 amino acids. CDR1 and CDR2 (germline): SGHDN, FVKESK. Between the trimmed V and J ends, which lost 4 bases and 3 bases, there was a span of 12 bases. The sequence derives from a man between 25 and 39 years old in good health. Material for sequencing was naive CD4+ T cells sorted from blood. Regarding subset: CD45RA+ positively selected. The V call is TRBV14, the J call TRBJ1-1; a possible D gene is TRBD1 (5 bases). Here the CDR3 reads CASSRQGGDTEAFF. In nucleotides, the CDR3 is TGTGCCAGCAGCCGGCAGGGAGGGGACACTGAAGCTTTCTTT. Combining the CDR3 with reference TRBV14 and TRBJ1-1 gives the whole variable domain EAGVTQFPSHSVIEKGQTVTLRCDPISGHDNLYWYRRVMGKEIKFLLHFVKESKQDESGMPNNRFLAERTGGTYSTLKVQPAELEDSGVYFCASSRQGGDTEAFFGQGTRLTVV.